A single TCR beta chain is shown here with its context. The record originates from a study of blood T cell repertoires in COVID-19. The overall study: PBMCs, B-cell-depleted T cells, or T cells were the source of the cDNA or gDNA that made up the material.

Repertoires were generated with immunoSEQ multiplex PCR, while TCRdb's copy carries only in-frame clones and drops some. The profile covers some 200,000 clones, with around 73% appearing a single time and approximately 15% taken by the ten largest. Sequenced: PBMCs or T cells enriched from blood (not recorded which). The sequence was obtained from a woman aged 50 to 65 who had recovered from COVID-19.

CDR3 DNA: TGCGCCAGCAGCTTCACCGGGAGGGAACAGAACACTGAAGCTTTCTTT. Amino acid sequence: CASSFTGREQNTEAFF. The chain links TRBV5-1 to TRBJ1-1; unclear D gene. Germline CDR1 and CDR2: SGHRS and YFSETQ. V lost 2 bases and J lost 1, with 15 bases in between. The CDR3 consists of 16 residues.